These 31 T cell receptor beta chains came from one sample sequenced in a study of cytotoxic CD8 clonotypes in ibrutinib-treated CLL. The method was immunoSEQ multiplex PCR; TCRdb's version includes in-frame clones alone and lacks a portion of them. The sample yields 150,000 or so clones, 84% seen once. Sequencing was performed on PBMCs, taken after 24 months of ibrutinib treatment. The source of these receptors is a human donor with chronic lymphocytic leukemia.

This clone was recorded many times. Other nucleotide sequences in the sample specify the same CDR3. J is TRBJ1-1 and V is TRBV2; D is ambiguous. The V and J ends lost 1 base and 4 bases respectively, with 1 base between them. This CDR3 is built from 11 residues. Germline CDR1 SNHLY, CDR2 FYNNEI. The CDR3 loop is CASSEVTEAFF. The DNA of the CDR3 is TGTGCCAGCAGTGAAGTCACTGAAGCTTTCTTT. Based on the CDR3 plus reference TRBV2 and TRBJ1-1, the full variable domain is EPEVTQTPSHQVTQMGQEVILRCVPISNHLYFYWYRQILGQKVEFLVSFYNNEISEKSEIFDDQFSVERPDGSNFTLKIRSTKLEDSAMYFCASSEVTEAFFGQGTRLTVV.

This sequence joins TRBV20-1 and TRBJ2-1; no clear D gene. V was clipped by 5 bases and J by 4 bases, with 3 bases between them. The CDR3 consists of 10 residues. In germline, CDR1 is DFQATT, CDR2 SNEGSKA (reference sequence). For the CDR3, the DNA is TGCAGTGCTTCTTACAATGAGCAGTTCTTC. Protein: CSASYNEQFF.

The chain carries TRBV19 and TRBJ1-6, with 9 bases lining up with TRBD1. The CDR3 runs to 17 residues. V dropped 6 bases and J dropped 7; count of bases not matched to a gene: 13. Germline V gene lookup returns CDR1 LNHDA and CDR2 SQIVND (reference sequence). The DNA for the CDR3 is TGTGCCAGTAGCACCTCGGGACAGGGATGGTGGAATTCACCCCTCCACTTT. Amino acid sequence: CASSTSGQGWWNSPLHF.

This chain links TRBV5-1 with TRBJ2-5, with D perhaps matching TRBD2 (6 bases). Between the trimmed V and J ends, which lost 0 bases and 3 bases, there was a span of 21 bases. Germline lookup yields CDR1 SGHRS and CDR2 YFSETQ. The CDR3 contains 18 residues. Here the CDR3 reads CASSLALAVTWGEETQYF. The CDR3 bases are TGCGCCAGCAGCTTGGCCTTGGCCGTAACTTGGGGGGAAGAGACCCAGTACTTC.

The chain has TRBV7-2 and TRBJ2-2; D might be TRBD1 (5 bases). From germline, CDR1 is SGHTA and CDR2 FQGNSA. Trimming shortened V by 5 bases and J by 5 bases, and 9 bases separated the two germline ends. The CDR3 has 13 residues. CDR3 residues: CASSLQGTGELFF. The CDR3 DNA follows: TGTGCCAGCAGCCTTCAGGGAACCGGGGAGCTGTTTTTT.

The chain carries TRBV21-1 and TRBJ2-3; TRBD2 is the table's D call and was not checked against the DNA. TRBV21-1 is deemed a pseudogene. This CDR3 comprises 12 residues. CDR3 sequence: CASGPSLDTQYF. The CDR3 region has the DNA TGTGCCAGCGGGCCTAGCCTAGATACGCAGTATTTT.

The rearrangement joins TRBV2 to TRBJ1-4, with a tentative D call TRBD1 (5 bases). The germline gives CDR1 SNHLY, CDR2 FYNNEI. This CDR3 is built from 14 residues. V was pared by 4 bases and J by 4 bases, with 10 bases between. CDR3 loop: CASSGGRGNEKLFF. CDR3 DNA sequence: TGTGCCAGCAGTGGGGGAAGGGGTAATGAAAAACTGTTTTTT.

Written as DNA, the CDR3 is TGCGCAAAAGAGTATAGCAATCAGCCCCAGCATTTT. This gives the protein CAKEYSNQPQHF. This sequence joins TRBV23-1 and TRBJ1-5; D is uncertain. TRBV23-1 carries the ORF label, with uncertain function. This CDR3 region has 12 residues.

The chain joins TRBV27 to TRBJ2-1, with 8 positions matching TRBD2. Per germline, CDR1 MNHEY and CDR2 SMNVEV (reference sequence). This CDR3 spans 14 amino acids. The ends lost 7 bases at V and 8 bases at J; junction bases unmatched: 10. The CDR3 DNA sequence: TGTGCCAGCACCCCTCCGAGCGGGAGCTATGAGCAGTTCTTC. It translates to CASTPPSGSYEQFF.

The chain has TRBV5-6 and TRBJ1-3, with D perhaps matching TRBD1 (5 bases). Germline CDR1 reads SGHDT; CDR2 reads YYEEEE. Trimming shortened V by 4 bases and J by 4 bases, and 12 bases separated the two germline ends. The CDR3 has 14 residues. CDR3 protein: CASSHNRRGNTIYF. For the CDR3, the DNA is TGTGCCAGCAGCCACAACAGGCGCGGAAACACCATATATTTT.

This clone was picked up a small number of times. The V gene is TRBV13, the J gene TRBJ2-3, with 14 nucleotides matching TRBD2. The CDR3 is 16 residues long. V trimming: 6 bases; J trimming: 4 bases; junction bases outside the gene matches: 6. CDR1 is PRHDT and CDR2 is FYEKMQ in the germline V gene (reference sequence). The CDR3 bases are TGTGCCAGCAGACCGACTAGCGGGAGGGCGCCAGATACGCAGTATTTT. This translates into CASRPTSGRAPDTQYF.

The J gene is TRBJ1-1, the V gene TRBV19; 10 bases line up with TRBD1. V shed 6 bases and J 3 bases; nucleotides not matched to a gene: 4. CDR1 is LNHDA, CDR2 SQIVND, per germline (reference sequence). The CDR3 runs to 14 residues. The CDR3 protein is CASRDRGRYTEAFF. The CDR3 DNA is TGTGCCAGTAGGGACAGGGGGAGGTACACTGAAGCTTTCTTT.

The rearrangement uses TRBV7-2 and TRBJ2-5, with D hard to call. V was shortened by 1 base and J by 7 bases, with 13 bases between the two germline ends. CDR1 and CDR2 (germline): SGHTA, FQGNSA. The CDR3 runs to 14 residues. CDR3 sequence reads: CASSLDLRWGTQYF. DNA for the CDR3: TGTGCCAGCAGCTTAGATTTGAGGTGGGGGACCCAGTACTTC. Together with reference TRBV7-2 and TRBJ2-5, the CDR3 gives the full variable domain: GAGVSQSPSNKVTEKGKDVELRCDPISGHTALYWYRQSLGQGLEFLIYFQGNSAPDKSGLPSDRFSAERTGGSVSTLTIQRTQQEDSAVYLCASSLDLRWGTQYFGPGTRLLVL.

The V and J genes are TRBV12-5 and TRBJ2-1, with D hard to call. V was shortened by 4 bases and J by 8 bases, with 21 bases between the two germline ends. The CDR3 length is 16 residues. Germline V gives CDR1 LGHNT, CDR2 FRNRAP. The CDR3 loop reads CASGWVVGYGSDEQFF. DNA of the CDR3: TGTGCTAGTGGTTGGGTCGTAGGGTATGGGTCCGATGAGCAGTTCTTC.

This chain links TRBV18 with TRBJ1-2; possible D gene TRBD1, 5 bases. This CDR3 spans 13 amino acids. V was shortened by 5 bases and J by 3 bases, with 10 bases between the two germline ends. Germline lookup yields CDR1 KGHSH and CDR2 LQKENI. CDR3 amino acids: CASSGGLDYGYTF. The CDR3 nucleotides are TGTGCCAGCTCAGGGGGTTTGGACTATGGCTACACCTTC.

The chain has TRBV7-9 and TRBJ1-6, with 9 positions matching TRBD1. CDR3 length: 15 residues. J gave up 5 bases and V 4 bases, and 3 bases lay outside the gene matches. CDR1 is SEHNR, CDR2 FQNEAQ, per germline (reference sequence). The CDR3 nucleotides read TGTGCCAGCAGCTCAGGGGACAGGGATAATTCACCCCTCCACTTT. This encodes CASSSGDRDNSPLHF.

The rearrangement links TRBV21-1 to TRBJ1-5; the tabulated D call, TRBD1, remains unverified against the DNA. TRBV21-1 is recorded as a pseudogene. CDR3 length equals 13 residues. This CDR3 reads CASGRQGGQPQHF. CDR3 DNA: TGTGCCAGCGGCAGGCAGGGCGGTCAGCCCCAGCATTTT.

The gene calls are TRBV9 and TRBJ2-1; D is uncertain. The CDR3 spans 12 residues. V was pared by 3 bases and J by 9 bases, with 10 bases between. From germline, CDR1 is SGDLS and CDR2 YYNGEE. CDR3 DNA: TGTGCCAGCAGCGCTAGTTCAGGTGAGCAGTTCTTC. This encodes CASSASSGEQFF.

V usage is TRBV11-2 and J usage is TRBJ2-7; 7 positions agree with TRBD1. Trimming at V came to 2 bases and at J to 5 bases, leaving 6 bases not matched to a gene. The germline V gene has CDR1 SGHAT and CDR2 FQNNGV. CDR3 length: 14 amino acids. CDR3 loop: CASSLPGTANEQYF. The CDR3 region has the DNA TGTGCCAGCAGCTTACCCGGGACAGCTAACGAGCAGTACTTC.

The chain recombines TRBV23-1 with TRBJ1-4, with D possibly matching TRBD1 (5 bases). TRBV23-1 is marked as an open reading frame, function uncertain. CDR3 length: 15 amino acids. Trimming pared 2 bases from V and 4 bases from J, leaving 11 bases between. The CDR3 loop is CASSQPGGFNEKLFF. CDR3 nucleotide sequence: TGCGCCAGCAGTCAACCTGGGGGGTTTAATGAAAAACTGTTTTTT.

The chain couples TRBV28 to TRBJ1-5; no reliable D call. V lost 4 bases, J lost 2 bases, and 15 bases lay in between. Germline CDR1 and CDR2: MDHEN and SYDVKM. There are 16 residues in the CDR3. The CDR3 nucleotides are TGTGCCAGCAGTTCACCCACGGGGTCCGGCAATCAGCCCCAGCATTTT. This translates into CASSSPTGSGNQPQHF.

CDR3 in amino acids: CASSYGQGGPRQPQHF. CDR3 bases: TGTGCCAGCAGTTACGGGCAGGGAGGGCCAAGGCAGCCCCAGCATTTT. The V and J genes are TRBV6-6 and TRBJ1-5, with D possibly being TRBD1 (5 bases). Germline V gives CDR1 MNHNY, CDR2 SVGAGI (reference sequence). This CDR3 spans 16 amino acids. V was cut by 2 bases and J by 7 bases, with 18 bases left in between.

This clone was observed a single time. Germline and junction disagree at one end, which may indicate a read error. This chain joins TRBV7-7 and TRBJ2-6, with D possibly being TRBD1 (6 bases). The CDR3 runs 16 residues. Germline assignment: CDR1 SSHAT and CDR2 FNYEAQ (reference sequence). DNA for the CDR3: TGTGCTAGCACCCCCACAGGGCCCTCTGGGGCCAACGTCCTGACTTTC. Its translation is CASTPTGPSGANVLTF.

The chain employs TRBV6-6 and TRBJ2-7; weak D call: TRBD1 (6 bases). Germline V lookup: CDR1 MNHNY, CDR2 SVGAGI (reference sequence). The ends were cut back, 0 bases at V and 2 bases at J, with 11 bases in the middle. The CDR3 loop spans 15 amino acids. In DNA, the CDR3 is TGTGCCAGCAGTTACTCGGGGACATCTCCCTACGAGCAGTACTTC. Its translation is CASSYSGTSPYEQYF.

This chain joins TRBV18 and TRBJ2-7; 9 bases line up with TRBD2. V dropped 3 bases and J dropped 6; count of bases not matched to a gene: 12. Per the germline V gene, CDR1 is KGHSH and CDR2 is LQKENI. CDR3 length equals 16 residues. The CDR3 loop is CASSPSTSGPRGEQYF. Here the CDR3 DNA reads TGTGCCAGCTCACCGTCGACTAGCGGACCCCGGGGCGAGCAGTACTTC.

This clone showed up just once. V usage is TRBV18 and J usage is TRBJ2-4; D call uncertain. Germline V lookup: CDR1 KGHSH, CDR2 LQKENI. The CDR3 has 14 amino acids. The V end was cut by 2 bases, the J end by 0 bases, with 5 bases between. The CDR3 sequence: CASSPVGAKNIQYF. The CDR3 DNA reads as TGTGCCAGCTCACCAGTCGGAGCCAAAAACATTCAGTACTTC. The whole variable domain, filled in from reference TRBV18 and TRBJ2-4, reads NAGVMQNPRHLVRRRGQEARLRCSPMKGHSHVYWYRQLPEEGLKFMVYLQKENIIDESGMPKERFSAEFPKEGPSILRIQQVVRGDSAAYFCASSPVGAKNIQYFGAGTRLSVL.

The chain carries TRBV19 and TRBJ1-3, with unresolved D. V gave up 2 bases and J gave up 0 bases, with 11 bases separating them. The CDR3 length is 16 residues. Looked up from germline, CDR1 is LNHDA and CDR2 is SQIVND (reference sequence). The CDR3 coding sequence is TGTGCCAGTAGTATAATGGGCCCGATCTCTGGAAACACCATATATTTT. This sequence encodes CASSIMGPISGNTIYF.

This clone appeared a few times. The chain joins TRBV28 to TRBJ1-1; 11 positions match TRBD1. Losses at the gene ends were 5 bases for V and 4 bases for J; bases not matched to a gene: 3. This CDR3 contains 14 residues. The germline V gene encodes CDR1 MDHEN and CDR2 SYDVKM. The CDR3 sequence is CASSPGTGGTEAFF. CDR3 sequence (DNA): TGTGCCAGCAGTCCGGGGACAGGGGGCACTGAAGCTTTCTTT.

The V and J genes are TRBV7-3 and TRBJ1-4, with 8 bases lining up with TRBD1. Trimming removed 5 bases from V and 5 bases from J; junction bases left unmatched: 7. The length of the CDR3 is 15 residues. The germline V gene encodes CDR1 SGHTA and CDR2 FQGTGA. The DNA for the CDR3 is TGTGCCAGCAGCGCACGGACAGGGATAAATGAAAAACTGTTTTTT. This codes for CASSARTGINEKLFF.

The rearrangement links TRBV19 to TRBJ1-1; TRBD1 matches 8 bases. The CDR3 runs 14 residues. Trimming cost V 3 bases and J 4 bases; bases outside gene matches: 4. Germline-derived CDR1 and CDR2 are LNHDA and SQIVND (reference sequence). The CDR3: CASSISQGATEAFF. Here the CDR3 DNA reads TGTGCCAGTAGTATCAGTCAGGGGGCCACTGAAGCTTTCTTT.

The chain recombines TRBV7-9 with TRBJ1-2; possibly TRBD1 for D (5 bases). The CDR3 spans 10 residues. Germline V gene lookup returns CDR1 SEHNR and CDR2 FQNEAQ (reference sequence). The CDR3 DNA reads as TGTGTTTTACCCGGGGGAGGCTACACCTTC. It codes for CVLPGGGYTF.